The T cell receptor (beta chain) described here comes from a study of blood T cell repertoires in COVID-19. The overall study: Resolution of symptoms, clearance, or two negative PCRs was present in recovered Cohort 3 donors. The study drew acute and convalescent COVID-19 samples from the United States, Italy and Spain. The cDNA or gDNA used as material had been derived from T cells, B-cell-depleted T cells, or PBMCs.

This clone has just a few counts. Clones were read by immunoSEQ multiplex PCR, and TCRdb kept only the in-frame ones, dropping some. The sample holds about 210,000 clones, roughly 86% seen once. The sequenced material came from PBMCs or T cells enriched from blood (not recorded which). The TCR was taken from a woman in her thirties or forties in a cohort exposed to, infected with or recovered from COVID-19 (not recorded which).

The CDR3: CASSLAGGRGTEAFF. The CDR3 DNA reads TGTGCCAGCAGCCTAGCGGGGGGCCGTGGGACTGAAGCTTTCTTT. The chain combines TRBV11-2 with TRBJ1-1; D is possibly TRBD1 (6 bases). Germline values: CDR1 SGHAT, CDR2 FQNNGV. This CDR3 region has 15 residues. V shed 5 bases and J shed 5 bases, with 18 bases lying between them.